The 7 T cell receptor beta chains reported below all come from one sample, sequenced in a study of T-cell reconstitution after alpha-beta-depleted transplantation in children. Unique molecular identifiers were used to barcode this TCRbeta library. TCRdb independently ran MiXCR on the PCR reads; one entry per CDR3 protein. The sample shows fewer than 550,000 distinct CDR3 sequences, over 9.5% of them seen only once. The sequencing used PBMCs, collected before TCRalphabeta/CD19-depleted stem cell transplant. Receptors originate from a child aged 2 to 10 with inherited bone marrow failure, due to receive a stem cell transplant.

At least ten counts were recorded for this clonotype. The genes are TRBV27 and TRBJ2-5, with a tentative D call TRBD2 (5 bases). CDR1 and CDR2 from the germline V gene are MNHEY and SMNVEV (reference sequence). There are 15 residues in the CDR3. Trimming pared 6 bases from V and 12 bases from J, leaving 26 bases between. In DNA form, the CDR3 reads TGTGCCAGCAGCCCGTCCCTGGACCCGGGAAAGCCAAAGTACTTC. It yields the protein CASSPSLDPGKPKYF.

The chain carries TRBV28 and TRBJ2-7; 14 positions match TRBD2. The J segment lost 2 bases and the V segment lost 4 bases, leaving 4 bases of the junction unmatched. The CDR3 is made up of 16 amino acids. CDR1 is MDHEN, CDR2 SYDVKM, per germline. CDR3 sequence reads: CASSSRTSGRPYEQYF. CDR3 coding DNA: TGTGCCAGCAGTTCTCGGACTAGCGGGAGGCCCTACGAGCAGTACTTC.

This clonotype was observed many times. The chain recombines TRBV7-9 with TRBJ2-7; D not certain. Per the germline V gene, CDR1 is SEHNR and CDR2 is FQNEAQ (reference sequence). The CDR3 totals 17 residues. Trimming stripped 1 base from V and 0 bases from J, with 16 bases between. CDR3 in amino acids: CASSLVAGRNHSYEQYF. Here the CDR3 DNA reads TGTGCCAGCAGCTTAGTGGCCGGACGGAATCACTCCTACGAGCAGTACTTC.

V gene TRBV12-3 or TRBV12-4 combines with J gene TRBJ2-2, with D possibly TRBD2 on 5 matching bases. V shed 7 bases and J shed 5 bases, with 17 bases lying between them. CDR3 length: 15 amino acids. CDR3 nucleotides: TGTGCCAGCACCTTGGGCCAGAGGGTGACCGGGGAGCTGTTTTTT. Translation: CASTLGQRVTGELFF.

V and J are TRBV4-1 and TRBJ2-4, with TRBD2 identical over 11 bases. V trimming: 1 base; J trimming: 2 bases; junction bases outside the gene matches: 10. The CDR3 contains 19 residues. Germline V CDR1 and CDR2: MGHRA, YSYEKL. DNA of the CDR3: TGCGCCAGCAGCCAAGTTGGTCTAGCGGGAGGAGGTACCAAAAACATTCAGTACTTC. Translating it yields CASSQVGLAGGGTKNIQYF.

This clonotype was counted many times. V gene TRBV12-3 or TRBV12-4 combines with J gene TRBJ1-2, with D possibly being TRBD1 (5 bases). The V gene lost 2 bases and the J gene lost 3 bases, with 22 bases spanning the gap. The CDR3 covers 18 residues. CDR3 sequence reads: CASSLFRQHAAGDYGYTF. CDR3 sequence (DNA): TGTGCCAGCAGTTTATTCCGACAGCATGCCGCCGGTGACTATGGCTACACCTTC.

This clonotype was counted ten times or more. The rearrangement uses TRBV6-5 and TRBJ2-5, with D unclear. This CDR3 comprises 14 residues. Looked up from germline, CDR1 is MNHEY and CDR2 is SVGAGI. Deletions cut 0 bases from V and 5 bases from J, with 10 bases between. The CDR3 loop is CASSYSAGQETQYF. CDR3 DNA sequence: TGTGCCAGCAGTTACTCGGCCGGTCAGGAGACCCAGTACTTC.